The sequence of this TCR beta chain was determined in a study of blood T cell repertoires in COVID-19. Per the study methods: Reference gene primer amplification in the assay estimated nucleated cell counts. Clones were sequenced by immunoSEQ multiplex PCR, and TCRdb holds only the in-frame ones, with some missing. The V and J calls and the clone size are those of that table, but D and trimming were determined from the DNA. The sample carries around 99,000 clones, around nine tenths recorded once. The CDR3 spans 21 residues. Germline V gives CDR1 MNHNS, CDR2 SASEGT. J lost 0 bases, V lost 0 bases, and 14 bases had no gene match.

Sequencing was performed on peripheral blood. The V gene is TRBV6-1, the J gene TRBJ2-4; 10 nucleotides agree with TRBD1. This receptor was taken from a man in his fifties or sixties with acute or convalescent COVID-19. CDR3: CASSEASGGQGPFLAKNIQYF. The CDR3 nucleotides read TGTGCCAGCAGTGAAGCGTCCGGGGGACAGGGGCCCTTCTTAGCCAAAAACATTCAGTACTTC.